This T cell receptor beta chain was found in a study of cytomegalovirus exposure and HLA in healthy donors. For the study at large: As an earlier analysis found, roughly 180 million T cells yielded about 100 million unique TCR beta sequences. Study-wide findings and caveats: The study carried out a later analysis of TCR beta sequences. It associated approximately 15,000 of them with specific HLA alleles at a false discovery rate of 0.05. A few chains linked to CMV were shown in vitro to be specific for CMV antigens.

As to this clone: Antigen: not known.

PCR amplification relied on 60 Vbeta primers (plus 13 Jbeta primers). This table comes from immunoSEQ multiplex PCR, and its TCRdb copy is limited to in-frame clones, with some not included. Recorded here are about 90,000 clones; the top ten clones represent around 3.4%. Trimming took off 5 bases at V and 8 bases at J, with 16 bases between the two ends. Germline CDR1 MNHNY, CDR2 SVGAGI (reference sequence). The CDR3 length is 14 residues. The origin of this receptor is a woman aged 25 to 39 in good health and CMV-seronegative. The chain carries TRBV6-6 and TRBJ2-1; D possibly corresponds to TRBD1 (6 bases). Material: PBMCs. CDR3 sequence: CASSTGTRNDEQFF. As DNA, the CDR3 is TGTGCCAGCAGTACCGGGACACGGAATGATGAGCAGTTCTTC.